This TCR beta chain was retrieved from a study of cytomegalovirus exposure and HLA in healthy donors (dated by TCRdb to about 2017). Notes on the research overall: According to an earlier analysis of a few hundred of the donors, about 170 million T cells yielded approximately 120 million unique TCR beta sequences and about 300 Gb of sequence data. HLA typing covered class I and class II loci at four-digit resolution. The aim of the study was to test whether cataloging public T cell receptors could identify signatures of past pathogen exposure. Among a few hundred genotyped donors of the cohort, an average of 235,054 unique TCR beta nucleotide sequences were sequenced per donor, roughly a sixth of them non-productive. To predict cytomegalovirus infection status, the study combined high-throughput TCR immunosequencing, statistical association of individual TCRs with disease status, and machine learning. Donor age, sex, ethnicity and CMV serostatus were compiled together with the repertoire data. Because of strong linkage in the cohort, 4 to 6 DR-DQ haplotypes were treated as single units for association and clustering. The later analysis used no new phenotypic data to find candidate immune exposures, relying instead on TCR beta sequences and their occurrence across donors. Of the roughly 400 genotyped donors, around 81% fell in the genetic ancestry cluster associated with self-reported Caucasian donors. Genome-wide SNP genotypes for about 65% of the roughly 670 donors were used in a later genetic analysis, which treated that subset as a discovery cohort. A later analysis re-analyzed previously published TCR beta repertoires from 666 donors and added high-resolution HLA genotyping to study TCR occurrence patterns. Every repertoire in the discovery cohort had been generated on one and the same sequencing platform. A separate validation cohort of 100 to 150 different subjects was used in addition to the 666-subject first cohort. In an earlier analysis of 500 to 650 of the donors, high-throughput TCR beta sequencing was used to judge whether each TCR beta V gene segment behaved as functional or pseudogenic. The study used immunosequencing to profile the T cell repertoires of approximately 630 subjects and linked those repertoires to cytomegalovirus serostatus. Approximately 330 gigabases of sequencing data and around 90 million unique TCR sequences made up an early release that covered 640 HLA-typed donors. The number of typed donors differed by locus: 629-630 for A, B, C, DRB1 and DQB1; 522 for DQA1; around 610 for DPA1; and approximately 450 for DPB1. What the authors observed across the whole study: The only immune exposure information available for the cohort was CMV serostatus. Linkage disequilibrium might explain the correlated functional status among segregating V segments, but an unknown experimental factor could not be excluded. Cytomegalovirus status was reported to be diagnosed by the classifier with high specificity and sensitivity in both the original and validation cohorts. Roughly uniform sequencing depth across donors was assumed in presence/absence analyses, although this assumption may not hold. According to a later analysis, most CMV-associated TCR beta chains appeared to be HLA-restricted, and the HLA associations seemed to be driven largely by CMV exposure. In this cohort, only TCR beta chains were sequenced, and detectable features were limited by the absence of alpha or paired-chain data. In a later analysis, TCR association rates were found to vary across HLA loci, with the most associated TCRs seen for DRB1 alleles and the fewest for HLA-C alleles. In vitro tests confirmed that a few of the cytomegalovirus-associated TCR beta chains recognize cytomegalovirus antigens. A further reported finding was that TCR beta sequences accurately predicted the HLA-A and HLA-B alleles for most subjects in the first cohort. At a false discovery rate of 0.05, a later analysis linked approximately 18,000 TCR beta sequences to specific HLA alleles. Several of the top co-occurrence clusters appeared to be linked to parvovirus B19, influenza, CMV and Epstein-Barr virus, according to a later analysis. The authors suggested that the approach could potentially be extended to other disease states and immunological phenotypes. In a later genetic analysis, a missense DCLRE1C variant was associated with V-gene and J-gene trimming of TCR beta chains, and the association was replicated in an independent cohort. In a later genetic analysis, fewer N-insertions in productive TCRs were reported among donors in an Asian-associated ancestry cluster than the roughly 700-donor mean. Because counts were too low, seventeen rarely observed V segments, including chromosome 9 orphons, were excluded from the earlier analysis of around 640 of the donors. Compared with equally common non-associated chains, HLA-associated TCR beta chains in a later analysis were more clonally expanded and had lower generation probabilities. A cluster of highly shared sequence variants was judged likely to represent a technical artifact of the sequencing pipeline. Some IMGT-functional V segments, including TRBV6-2 and TRBV6-3, could not be distinguished by the 87-base-pair reads and were therefore excluded. Most TCR sequences were observed very rarely across donors, whereas some public TCRs were present in many individuals. Because HLA typing was unavailable for some donors at each locus, only the typed subset was used in association tests. The study listed over 150 TCR beta chains as associated with cytomegalovirus. In an earlier analysis of approximately 590 of the donors, most TCR beta V segments were observed in productive rearrangements about 87% or about 30% of the time, broadly matching IMGT annotations. Assigning TCR associations to individual alleles was difficult when HLA alleles, especially DR and DQ, strongly co-occurred.

Worth noting for this clone: Its antigen is currently not known. The junction departs from germline at one end; a sequencing error may be responsible. Other DNA sequences within the sample encode an identical CDR3.

Receptor amplification or capture employed the immunoSEQ multiplex PCR assay. For the multiplex PCR, a mixture combining 60 forward primers for TCR Vbeta segments and 13 reverse primers for TCR Jbeta segments was used. A multiplex PCR assay on genomic DNA amplified the CDR3 region of rearranged TCR beta genes. The Illumina HiSeq System was used to sequence the amplified TCR beta libraries as 87-base-pair reads. In the source study's methods: Across the 670 or so repertoires, a later analysis counted 60 million to 90 million unique TCR beta chains, 8.5 million to 12 million of which were shared by at least two donors. To remove PCR and sequencing errors, raw reads were error-corrected and collapsed into unique sequences using a nearest-neighbor algorithm that merged closely related sequences. Alignment of CDR3 sequences to IMGT reference sequences was used to assign V, D and J gene segments. For a sequence to be retained, a match of at least six nucleotides to both a V gene segment and a J gene segment was required. Rearrangements were called productive when the CDR3 lacked stop codons and stayed in frame with V and J; all others were non-productive. Following IMGT convention, CDR3 was defined as the stretch from the second conserved V-encoded cysteine to the conserved J-encoded phenylalanine. The earlier analysis of about 530 of the donors excluded any sequence lacking an unambiguous match to a single V gene segment. In an earlier analysis of a few hundred of the donors, V segments were called functional above 56.7% productive rearrangements and were called segregating when the between-donor standard deviation exceeded 5%. A statistical classification framework was developed to diagnose cytomegalovirus status using the catalog of TCR beta chain sequences. In a later analysis, V and J genes were assigned by comparing TCR nucleotide sequences against IMGT/GENE-DB human TR gene sequences. The TCRdist pipeline was used in a later analysis to assign CDR3 sequences and most-parsimonious VDJ recombination scenarios. In a later analysis, every TCR beta chain was defined by the combination of its CDR3 amino acid sequence and its V-gene family, and reads without a unique V-gene family were dropped. A later analysis removed several hundred highly shared, low-generation-probability nucleotide sequences to deal with suspected cross-contamination and a sequencing artifact. In a later analysis, a clonal expansion index was calculated for each public chain from normalized within-repertoire ranks of inferred template counts. In a later analysis, generation probabilities were computed with a VDJ recombination model fitted to out-of-frame rearrangements, and the resulting probabilities were checked against IGoR. In a later analysis, TCR-TCR, TCR-HLA and TCR-CMV co-occurrence was scored with hypergeometric tests, and a repertoire-size bias correction was applied to TCR pairs. To estimate false discovery rates, a later analysis permuted the HLA or CMV assignments 20 times. A later analysis grouped co-occurring TCRs with DBSCAN, adding TCRdist sequence similarity when clustering within HLA-allele-positive subsets. Repertoires with fewer than 30,000 or more than 120,000 public chains, plus five repertoires with anomalous nucleotide sharing, were excluded from co-occurrence clustering. TCRdb provides this immuneACCESS table in a form limited to in-frame rearrangements. Some clones are lacking; in checked studies, under half of them reflect an unresolved V gene, and why the rest are absent is not known. V and J calls and clone size are given by that table; D and trimming were obtained from the DNA. This sample has roughly 160,000 clones in its table, and more than 60% of those were observed once. About 8% of the sample comes from the top ten.

Its CDR3 holds 17 amino acids, cysteine through phenylalanine. The CDR3 DNA has 51 bases and is translated from base 1. The germline V gene (reference sequence) yields MNHEY for CDR1 and SMNVEV for CDR2. In total, over 600 healthy bone marrow donors made up the cohort. All cohort members were sampled while nominally healthy, although unrecorded immune exposures were likely present. The donor was CMV seropositive and was included in the group of 290 or so seropositive cohort members. Each donor provided a peripheral blood sample, and peripheral blood mononuclear cells were used for TCR beta sequencing. The Qiagen DNeasy Blood Extraction Kit was used to extract genomic DNA from the blood cell samples.

Sequenced input: PBMCs. The sequence is built from TRBV27 and TRBJ1-1; 12 junctional bases match TRBD1. This TCR derives from a woman aged 40 to 50 in good health and CMV-seropositive. CDR3 sequence: CASSGTGGLGWNTEAFF. The DNA is TGCGCCAGCAGTGGGACAGGGGGCCTAGGGTGGAACACTGAAGCTTTCTTT.